This T cell receptor (beta chain) was identified during a study of T cells in Graves' hyperthyroidism and ophthalmopathy. Study results and limitations: In blood, most of the thyroid clonotypes expanded above 0.001 were also present.

Over 18 months, lack of ophthalmopathy progression marked Graves' hyperthyroidism as stable. Hyperthyroidism was newly diagnosed in patients aged 18 to 65 (duration under 2 months). Researchers barred patients who had uncontrolled infection, other autoimmune disease, pregnancy or lactation. CDR1 is SGDLS and CDR2 is YYNGEE in the germline V gene. The length of the CDR3 is 17 residues. V was trimmed by 0 bases and J by 4 bases, leaving 17 bases between them. With respect to this clonotype: Its specificity is unknown.

The source material, RNA transcripts, was used to amplify TCR beta CDR3 regions. The study used the HTBI primer set for a first-round RT-PCR of the TCR CDR3. MiXCR, applied by TCRdb to the multiplex PCR reads, yields one record per CDR3 protein. Of over 550,000 distinct CDR3 sequences in the sample, approximately 15% are singletons; the top ten hold approximately 18%. This TCR came from a woman aged 18 to 35 with Graves' hyperthyroidism. The sample was blood. V is TRBV9 and J is TRBJ2-1; either TRBD1 or TRBD2 may supply D (6 bases each). For the CDR3, the DNA is TGTGCCAGCAGCGTAGATCCAGTAGGGGGGTTATACAATGAGCAGTTCTTC. This sequence encodes CASSVDPVGGLYNEQFF.